The 21 T cell receptor beta chains in this list originate from one sample, sequenced in a study of T cells in Graves' hyperthyroidism and ophthalmopathy. Regions amplified from RNA transcripts were the TCR beta CDR3 regions. TCR CDR3 underwent first-round RT-PCR with the HTBI primer set. TCRdb reprocessed the multiplex PCR reads via MiXCR and lists one record per CDR3 protein. The table has roughly 400,000 distinct CDR3 sequences, roughly an eighth seen once. The specimen sequenced was blood. The receptor set was obtained from a man aged 45 to 65 with Graves' ophthalmopathy.

The J gene is TRBJ2-2, the V gene TRBV5-8, with D possibly TRBD2 on 6 matching bases. V was trimmed by 0 bases and J by 4 bases, leaving 10 bases between them. Looked up from germline, CDR1 is SGHTS and CDR2 is YDEGEE. The CDR3 consists of 15 residues. DNA of the CDR3: TGTGCCAGCAGCTTGGTACTGGGGGGCACCGGGGAGCTGTTTTTT. As protein: CASSLVLGGTGELFF. Full variable domain (outside the CDR3, taken from reference TRBV5-8 and TRBJ2-2): EAGVTQSPTHLIKTRGQQATLRCSPISGHTSVYWYQQALGLGLQFLLWYDEGEERNRGNFPPRFSGRQFPNYSSELNVNALELEDSALYLCASSLVLGGTGELFFGEGSRLTVL.

V gene TRBV12-3 or TRBV12-4 combines with J gene TRBJ2-2; D is uncertain. The CDR3 runs to 13 residues. V gave up 5 bases and J gave up 6 bases, with 10 bases separating them. The CDR3 nucleotides are TGTGCCAGCAGTCCCGCCCGCGCCGGGGAGCTGTTTTTT. It is translated as CASSPARAGELFF.

There are a few counts of this clonotype. The rearrangement joins TRBV18 to TRBJ2-3, with D possibly matching TRBD1 (6 bases). The CDR3 length is 15 residues. V was cut by 3 bases and J by 2 bases, with 12 bases left in between. CDR1 KGHSH and CDR2 LQKENI come from the germline V gene. As DNA, the CDR3 is TGTGCCAGCTCACCCCGGGACAAGAACACAGATACGCAGTATTTT. This gives the protein CASSPRDKNTDTQYF. Full variable domain (rest looked up from reference TRBV18 and TRBJ2-3): NAGVMQNPRHLVRRRGQEARLRCSPMKGHSHVYWYRQLPEEGLKFMVYLQKENIIDESGMPKERFSAEFPKEGPSILRIQQVVRGDSAAYFCASSPRDKNTDTQYFGPGTRLTVL.

This clonotype appeared many times. V is TRBV6-2 or TRBV6-3 and J is TRBJ1-1, with D uncertain. Trimming cost V 7 bases and J 7 bases, with 16 bases left between them. The germline CDR1 and CDR2 sequences are MNHEY and SVGEGT. The CDR3 has 13 residues. Written as DNA, the CDR3 is TGTGCCAGCAATCTGCTGGGTTATAGTGAAGCTTTCTTT. Protein sequence: CASNLLGYSEAFF.

This clonotype was detected ten times or more. J is TRBJ1-1 and V is TRBV18, with a possible D match to TRBD1 (5 bases). Trimming cost V 4 bases and J 1 base, with 13 bases left between them. Per the germline V gene, CDR1 is KGHSH and CDR2 is LQKENI. This CDR3 contains 15 residues. CDR3 coding DNA: TGTGCCAGCTCACTCGGGACTGAATCGAACACTGAAGCTTTCTTT. Residues: CASSLGTESNTEAFF.

This clonotype has only a few counts. The gene calls are TRBV6-4 and TRBJ2-3; TRBD2 might be the D (6 bases). Germline-derived CDR1 and CDR2 are MRHNA and SNTAGT. This CDR3 contains 16 residues. V was cut by 0 bases and J by 3 bases, with 13 bases left in between. The CDR3 region has the DNA TGTGCCAGCAGTGACTCGACGGGAGTGTCAACAGATACGCAGTATTTT. Translating it yields CASSDSTGVSTDTQYF.

This clonotype was picked up many times. The CDR3 DNA reads TGTGCCAGCAGTTTACTGGGGGGCGGACAGTCCTCCAAAAACATTCAGTACTTC. It yields the protein CASSLLGGGQSSKNIQYF. This sequence joins TRBV28 and TRBJ2-4; D may match TRBD1 or TRBD2 (6 bases each). Germline-derived CDR1 and CDR2 are MDHEN and SYDVKM. V lost 2 bases and J 2 bases, leaving 19 bases between the germline ends. There are 18 residues in the CDR3. Full variable domain (remainder filled in from reference TRBV28 and TRBJ2-4): DVKVTQSSRYLVKRTGEKVFLECVQDMDHENMFWYRQDPGLGLRLIYFSYDVKMKEKGDIPEGYSVSREKKERFSLILESASTNQTSMYLCASSLLGGGQSSKNIQYFGAGTRLSVL.

The chain uses TRBV9 and TRBJ2-2, with 10 nucleotides matching TRBD2. The CDR3 sequence is 17 residues long. Germline CDR1 is SGDLS and CDR2 is YYNGEE. The ends lost 3 bases at V and 1 base at J; junction bases unmatched: 6. This CDR3 is CASSGRASGGNTGELFF. CDR3 coding DNA: TGTGCCAGCAGCGGGCGGGCTAGCGGGGGGAACACCGGGGAGCTGTTTTTT.

There are many counts of this clonotype. The chain uses TRBV7-9 and TRBJ2-1, with a tentative D call TRBD1 (5 bases). This CDR3 is built from 16 residues. Germline lookup yields CDR1 SEHNR and CDR2 FQNEAQ (reference sequence). V lost 5 bases, J lost 3 bases, and 17 bases lay in between. Here the CDR3 reads CASSPLGQGRYNEQFF. The CDR3 bases are TGTGCCAGCAGCCCCCTCGGGCAGGGTCGCTACAATGAGCAGTTCTTC. The entire variable domain, with the rest obtained from reference TRBV7-9 and TRBJ2-1, is as follows: DTGVSQNPRHKITKRGQNVTFRCDPISEHNRLYWYRQTLGQGPEFLTYFQNEAQLEKSRLLSDRFSAERPKGSFSTLEIQRTEQGDSAMYLCASSPLGQGRYNEQFFGPGTRLTVL.

The V call is TRBV30, the J call TRBJ2-5; 14 nucleotides line up with TRBD2. The V gene's germline CDR1 is GTSNPN and CDR2 SVGIG (reference sequence). V shed 4 bases, J shed 10 bases, and the junction held 5 bases outside the gene matches. This CDR3 has 13 residues. The CDR3 spells CAWTGLAGVGQYF. The CDR3 region has the DNA TGTGCCTGGACGGGACTAGCGGGAGTGGGCCAGTACTTC.

J is TRBJ2-3 and V is TRBV11-2, with TRBD2 as a possible D gene (6 bases). In germline, CDR1 is SGHAT, CDR2 FQNNGV. The CDR3 runs 16 residues. Trimming took off 1 base at V and 2 bases at J, with 13 bases between the two ends. CDR3 residues: CASSLGQGGNTDTQYF. DNA for the CDR3: TGTGCCAGCAGCTTAGGTCAAGGCGGGAACACAGATACGCAGTATTTT.

This clonotype was seen repeatedly, ten times or more. The chain has TRBV3-1 and TRBJ1-3; a possible D gene is TRBD1 (5 bases). The CDR3 spans 14 residues. V lost 7 bases and J 4 bases, leaving 14 bases between the germline ends. The germline V gene has CDR1 LGHDT and CDR2 YNNKEL (reference sequence). The chain's CDR3 is CASNPGRAGNTIYF. CDR3 coding DNA: TGTGCCAGCAACCCCGGCAGGGCCGGAAACACCATATATTTT.

This clonotype was counted once. A read error likely explains this, since a far larger clone differs by one base. The chain carries TRBV7-3 and TRBJ2-5; D may be TRBD1 or TRBD2 (5 bases each). The CDR3 extends over 13 amino acids. V was cut by 1 base and J by 3 bases, with 6 bases left in between. From germline, CDR1 is SGHTA and CDR2 FQGTGA. DNA of the CDR3: TGTGCCAGCAGCTTAAGAGGGGAAGAGACCCAGTACTTC. Translated: CASSLRGEETQYF.

The chain couples TRBV19 to TRBJ2-6; TRBD2 is a possible D gene (5 bases). This CDR3 spans 16 amino acids. V was pared by 5 bases and J by 3 bases, with 14 bases between. The germline gives CDR1 LNHDA, CDR2 SQIVND (reference sequence). The CDR3 is CASSLSEGLGANVLTF. In nucleotides, the CDR3 is TGTGCCAGTAGTCTTAGTGAGGGCCTTGGGGCCAACGTCCTGACTTTC.

V gene TRBV9 combines with J gene TRBJ2-5; D may be TRBD1 or TRBD2 (5 bases each). The CDR3 length is 14 residues. Per germline, CDR1 SGDLS and CDR2 YYNGEE. Trimming removed 4 bases at V and 2 bases at J, with 12 bases between. DNA of the CDR3: TGTGCCAGCAGCCCGGGACCCAAACAAGAGACCCAGTACTTC. Translating it yields CASSPGPKQETQYF.

Ten or more counts support this clonotype. DNA for the CDR3: TGTGCCAGCAGCAGGGGATCCGAGCAGTACTTC. Translation: CASSRGSEQYF. The rearrangement links TRBV6-1 to TRBJ2-7; TRBD1 is a possible D gene (6 bases). The V gene lost 6 bases and the J gene lost 6 bases, with 9 bases spanning the gap. Germline-derived CDR1 and CDR2 are MNHNS and SASEGT. This CDR3 is built from 11 residues.

The J gene is TRBJ2-7, the V gene TRBV6-2 or TRBV6-3; 13 nucleotides match TRBD2. Germline CDR1 reads MNHEY; CDR2 reads SVGEGT. With 6 bases clipped from V and 5 bases from J, the junction kept 13 bases outside the gene matches. This CDR3 has 17 amino acids. The CDR3 protein is CASSRLAGGTAGDEQYF. The DNA for the CDR3 is TGTGCCAGCAGCCGACTAGCGGGAGGAACGGCGGGCGACGAGCAGTACTTC.

The chain has TRBV5-1 and TRBJ2-7; unclear D gene. The CDR3 runs to 13 residues. Germline V lookup: CDR1 SGHRS, CDR2 YFSETQ. Trimming took 3 bases from V and 6 from J, leaving 13 bases between them. The CDR3 DNA follows: TGCGCCAGCAGCTCACACCTAGGGCTCGAGCAGTACTTC. Translation: CASSSHLGLEQYF.

This clonotype was seen more than once but under ten times. Since a much larger clone is just one base distant, this may be a read error. The chain joins TRBV11-3 to TRBJ2-3; 11 nucleotides line up with TRBD2. This CDR3 is 16 amino acids long. V lost 3 bases, J lost 4 bases, and 6 bases stayed unmatched. Germline V gives CDR1 SGHNT, CDR2 YENEEA. The CDR3 reads CASSFLAGGVADTQYF. CDR3 DNA sequence: TGTGCCAGCAGCTTCCTAGCGGGAGGAGTTGCAGATACGCAGTATTTT.

J is TRBJ2-3 and V is TRBV19; 14 nucleotides agree with TRBD2. Looked up from germline, CDR1 is LNHDA and CDR2 is SQIVND (reference sequence). V was pared by 1 base and J by 4 bases, with 4 bases of the junction left unmatched. This CDR3 region has 17 residues. Here the CDR3 reads CASSIARTSGRSDTQYF. DNA of the CDR3: TGTGCCAGTAGTATAGCCCGGACTAGCGGGAGGTCAGATACGCAGTATTTT.

This clonotype appeared many times. V gene TRBV20-1 combines with J gene TRBJ2-7, with 7 bases lining up with TRBD2. This CDR3 has 13 amino acids. CDR1 and CDR2 from the germline V gene are DFQATT and SNEGSKA (reference sequence). Losses at the gene ends were 1 base for V and 4 bases for J; bases not matched to a gene: 4. In DNA, the CDR3 is TGCAGTGCTAGAGTTGGGACTAAGTACGAGCAGTACTTC. Translated, it gives CSARVGTKYEQYF.